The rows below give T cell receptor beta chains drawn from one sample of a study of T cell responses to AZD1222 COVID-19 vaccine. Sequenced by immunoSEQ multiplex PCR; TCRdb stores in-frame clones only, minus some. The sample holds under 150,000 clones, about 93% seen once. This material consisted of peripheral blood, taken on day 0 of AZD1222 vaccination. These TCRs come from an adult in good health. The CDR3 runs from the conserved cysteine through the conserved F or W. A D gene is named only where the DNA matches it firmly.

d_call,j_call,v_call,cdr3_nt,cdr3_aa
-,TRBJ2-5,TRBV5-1,TGCGCCAGCAGCTTAGGGAGCGGACAAGAGACCCAGTACTTC,CASSLGSGQETQYF
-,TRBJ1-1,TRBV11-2,TGTGCCAGCAGCTCCGACCGGCGGACTGAAGCTTTCTTT,CASSSDRRTEAFF
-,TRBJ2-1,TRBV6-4,TGTGCCAGCAGCGTAAGGAAGCCCTCCTACAATGAGCAGTTCTTC,CASSVRKPSYNEQFF
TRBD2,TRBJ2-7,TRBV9,TGTGCCAGCAGCCCGAGGACTAGCGGGGGCTACGAGCAGTACTTC,CASSPRTSGGYEQYF
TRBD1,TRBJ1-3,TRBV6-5,TGTGCCAGCAGCCGAACAGGGGCTGGAAACACCATATATTTT,CASSRTGAGNTIYF
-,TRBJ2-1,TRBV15,TGTGCCACCAGCAGAGCAGGGGGGAACAATGAGCAGTTCTTC,CATSRAGGNNEQFF
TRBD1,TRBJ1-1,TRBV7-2,TGTGCCAGCAGCCTACAGGGGAGGAACACTGAAGCTTTCTTT,CASSLQGRNTEAFF
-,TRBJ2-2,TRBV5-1,TGCGCCAGCGGAGTCATCGCAGGGGTAGGCACCGGGGAGCTGTTTTTT,CASGVIAGVGTGELFF
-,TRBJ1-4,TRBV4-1,TGCGCCAGCAGCCAATGGGGCCCCGAAAAACTGTTTTTT,CASSQWGPEKLFF
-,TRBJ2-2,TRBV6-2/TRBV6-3,TGTGCCAGCAGTTACGTCGCTACCGGGGAGCTGTTTTTT,CASSYVATGELFF
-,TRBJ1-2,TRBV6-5,TGTGCCAGCAGTTTCGGTAGCGGGGGAGGCTATGGCTACACCTTC,CASSFGSGGGYGYTF
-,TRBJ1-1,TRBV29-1,TGCAGCGCCTCAACCCGTCCTGACGCGGAAGCTTTCTTT,CSASTRPDAEAFF
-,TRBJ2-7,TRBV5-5,TGTGCCAGCAGCTTGGCCTGGGGGCCCGCTTACGAGCAGTACTTC,CASSLAWGPAYEQYF
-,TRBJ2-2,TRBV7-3,TGTGCCAGCAGGCCAACTTACACCGAGGAGCTGTTTTTT,CASRPTYTEELFF
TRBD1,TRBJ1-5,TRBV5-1,TGCGCCAGCAGCCTGACAGGGGGGACGCCCCAGCATTTT,CASSLTGGTPQHF
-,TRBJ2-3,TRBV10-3,TGTGCCATCAGTGAGGAAGGAAGACCGTCGGTTACAGATACGCAGTATTTT,CAISEEGRPSVTDTQYF